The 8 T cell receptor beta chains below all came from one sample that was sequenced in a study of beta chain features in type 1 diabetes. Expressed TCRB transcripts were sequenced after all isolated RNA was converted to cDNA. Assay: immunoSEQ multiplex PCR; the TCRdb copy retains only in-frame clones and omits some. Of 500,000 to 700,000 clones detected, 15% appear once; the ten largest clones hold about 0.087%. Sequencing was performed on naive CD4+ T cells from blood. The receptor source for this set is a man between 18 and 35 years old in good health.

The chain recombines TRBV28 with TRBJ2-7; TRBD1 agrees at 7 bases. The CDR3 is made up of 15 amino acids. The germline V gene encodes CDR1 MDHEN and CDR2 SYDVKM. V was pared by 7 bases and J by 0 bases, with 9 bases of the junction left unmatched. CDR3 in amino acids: CASTRQGLSSYEQYF. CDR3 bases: TGTGCCAGCACAAGACAGGGTCTGAGCTCCTACGAGCAGTACTTC.

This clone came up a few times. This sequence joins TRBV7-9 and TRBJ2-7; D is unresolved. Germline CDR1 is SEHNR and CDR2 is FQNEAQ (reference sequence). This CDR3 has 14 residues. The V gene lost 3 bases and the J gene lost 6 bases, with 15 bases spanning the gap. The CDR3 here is CASSFSKKGSEQYF. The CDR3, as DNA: TGTGCCAGCAGCTTCTCAAAAAAGGGATCCGAGCAGTACTTC.

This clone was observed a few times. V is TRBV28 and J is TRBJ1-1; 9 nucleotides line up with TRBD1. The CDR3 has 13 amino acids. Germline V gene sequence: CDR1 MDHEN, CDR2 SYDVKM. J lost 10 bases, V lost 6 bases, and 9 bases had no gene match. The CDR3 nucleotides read TGTGCCAGCAGCCGGGGCGGGACAGGGACAGCTTTCTTT. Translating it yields CASSRGGTGTAFF.

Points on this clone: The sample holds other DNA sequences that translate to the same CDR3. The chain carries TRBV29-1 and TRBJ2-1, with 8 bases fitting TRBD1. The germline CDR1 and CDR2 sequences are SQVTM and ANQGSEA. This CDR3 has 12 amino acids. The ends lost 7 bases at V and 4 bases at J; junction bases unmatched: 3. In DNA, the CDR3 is TGCAGCGGGGACAGGTCGTACAATGAGCAGTTCTTC. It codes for CSGDRSYNEQFF.

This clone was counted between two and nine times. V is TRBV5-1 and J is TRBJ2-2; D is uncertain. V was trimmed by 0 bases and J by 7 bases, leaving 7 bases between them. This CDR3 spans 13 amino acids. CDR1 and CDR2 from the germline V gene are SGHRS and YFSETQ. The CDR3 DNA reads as TGCGCCAGCAGCTTGGAGGTGTTCGGGGAGCTGTTTTTT. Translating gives CASSLEVFGELFF.

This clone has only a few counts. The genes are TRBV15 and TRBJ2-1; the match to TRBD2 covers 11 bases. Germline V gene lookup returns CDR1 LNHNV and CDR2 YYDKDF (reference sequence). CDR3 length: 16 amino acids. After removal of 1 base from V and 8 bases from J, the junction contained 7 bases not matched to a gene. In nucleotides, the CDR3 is TGTGCCACCAGCAGAGGGAATAGCGGGGGGGCCGATGAGCAGTTCTTC. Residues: CATSRGNSGGADEQFF.

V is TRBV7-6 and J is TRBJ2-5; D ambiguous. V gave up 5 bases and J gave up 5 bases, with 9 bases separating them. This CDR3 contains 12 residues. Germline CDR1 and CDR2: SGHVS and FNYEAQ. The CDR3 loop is CASSKPRETQYF. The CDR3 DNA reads TGTGCCAGCAGCAAACCAAGGGAGACCCAGTACTTC.

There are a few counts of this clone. The CDR3 DNA reads as TGTGCCAGCAGTGACTCTTACAGTGGCCAGCGATCGGGGAACATTCAGTACTTC. As protein: CASSDSYSGQRSGNIQYF. The chain carries TRBV6-4 and TRBJ2-4; D is possibly TRBD2 (5 bases). V was pared by 0 bases and J by 7 bases, with 22 bases between. From germline, CDR1 is MRHNA and CDR2 SNTAGT. The CDR3 sequence is 18 residues long.